This T cell receptor (beta chain) was sequenced during a study of CD8+CD57+ T cells in acquired aplastic anemia. Study-wide background: DNA recovered from sorted CD4+ and CD8+ cells had a mean of about 3.5 ug.

Both TCR beta VDJ combination and CDR3 sequence profiling were carried out. Genomic DNA was the template for this profiling. TCRdb processed the reads anew with MiXCR; each CDR3 protein has one entry. Of some 180,000 distinct CDR3 sequences listed, about three fifths were seen once; the top ten hold approximately 46%. The V end lost 5 bases, the J end lost 1 base, and 8 bases lay between the germline ends. Germline V gene sequence: CDR1 SGHVS, CDR2 FNYEAQ. The CDR3 has 13 amino acids. It was patients with CD8+CD57+ cell expansion by flow cytometry who were chosen for sequencing. With no exception, the patients had severe acquired aplastic anemia. Broader study findings: Researchers report that approximately 28 CD8+ CDR3 sequences appeared in both patients and controls. No significant difference in CD8+ Simpson's diversity was found between patients and controls.

The table lists this clonotype with many counts. The target antigen is unknown. The TCR sequence derives from a human donor with aplastic anemia. The sequencing sample was made of sorted CD4+, CD8+, or CD8+CD57+ T cells (not recorded which) from PBMCs. The chain is built from TRBV7-6 and TRBJ1-1; D unclear. The CDR3 sequence: CASSTYRNTEAFF. CDR3 sequence (DNA): TGTGCCAGCAGCACCTACAGGAACACTGAAGCTTTCTTT.